Listed below are T cell receptor beta chains from one sample, sequenced in a study of CD4 and CD8 cells across lung adenocarcinoma regions. MiXCR, run by TCRdb on the PCR reads, gives a single entry per CDR3 protein. The sample carries about 5,500 distinct CDR3 sequences, approximately 51% recorded once. Sample: CD8+ T cells from the margin of a lung tumor. All receptors derive from a male donor with lung adenocarcinoma. The CD4 and CD8 labels of this study may be unreliable. Each CDR3 is given with its conserved first and last residue. The D gene is left open where the match is weak. Expanded clones are given a class, and other clones once, few, many or no size at all.

D gene	clone size	V gene	J gene	CDR3 DNA	CDR3 protein
NA	NA	TRBV6-1	TRBJ2-1	TGTGCCAGCAGGGAATGTGGGACCAACGATGAGCAGTTCTTT	CASRECGTNDEQFF
NA	NA	TRBV10-1	TRBJ2-3	TGCGCCACGGTGCTGGGGGGAAGATCCACAGAGACGCAGTATTTC	CATVLGGRSTETQYF
NA	NA	TRBV7-2	TRBJ2-5	TGTGCCAGCAGCAATCCTTGGGGGGAAGAGACCCAGTACTTC	CASSNPWGEETQYF
NA	many	TRBV6-1	TRBJ2-6	TGTGCCAGCAGTAGTCCTGGGGCCAACGTCCTGACTTTC	CASSSPGANVLTF
NA	few	TRBV7-2	TRBJ1-5	TGTGCCAGCAGCAAGGTGGGGGCGGTTGGTCAGCCCCAGCATTTT	CASSKVGAVGQPQHF
NA	many	TRBV6-5	TRBJ2-1	TGTGCCAGCAGTATCGAGGGGGGTTATGAGCAGTTCTTC	CASSIEGGYEQFF
NA	NA	TRBV5-1	TRBJ2-7	TGCGCCAGCAGCTTCAACCCCCCAGGGATTGAAGACGAGCAGTACTTC	CASSFNPPGIEDEQYF
NA	few	TRBV6-1	TRBJ2-5	TGTGCCAGCAGTGAAGTTCCAGGGGGGGGACAAGAGACCCAGTACTTC	CASSEVPGGGQETQYF
TRBD1	NA	TRBV10-3	TRBJ2-3	TGTGCCATCAGTGTTAACAGGGGGCCAGATACGCAGTATTTT	CAISVNRGPDTQYF
TRBD1	few	TRBV12-3/TRBV12-4	TRBJ2-3	TGTGCCAGCAAGAGACAGGGGACAGATACGCAGTATTTT	CASKRQGTDTQYF
TRBD1	NA	TRBV27	TRBJ1-6	TGTGCCAGCACCCCAGGGGGCGTATCACCCCTCCACTTT	CASTPGGVSPLHF
NA	NA	TRBV6-1	TRBJ2-1	TGTGCCAGCAGCACTTTCCGGGGGAATGAGCAGTTCTTC	CASSTFRGNEQFF
NA	NA	TRBV10-2	TRBJ1-4	TGCGCCAGCAGTGAGAGGGGGGATGAAAAACTGTTTTTT	CASSERGDEKLFF
TRBD2	NA	TRBV6-4	TRBJ2-3	TGTGCCAGCATTGAGATGACTAGCCCAATATCCACAGATACGCAGTATTTT	CASIEMTSPISTDTQYF
NA	NA	TRBV5-6	TRBJ2-6	TGTGCCAGCAGCTTCTCCATTCTCCAGGGGGCCAACGTCCTGACTTTC	CASSFSILQGANVLTF
NA	NA	TRBV27	TRBJ2-2	TGTGCCAGCTCGGTGGAGGGGTCGAACACCGGGGAGCTGTTTTTT	CASSVEGSNTGELFF
TRBD1	NA	TRBV7-6	TRBJ2-1	TGTGCCAGCAGCTTGGGGGGACAGGGCTACAATGAGCAGTTCTTC	CASSLGGQGYNEQFF
TRBD2	NA	TRBV6-1	TRBJ2-5	TGTGCCAGCGGGGAACGGGGGGGCCGGGGCAAAGAGACCCAGTACTTC	CASGERGGRGKETQYF
NA	many	TRBV6-5	TRBJ2-3	TGTGCCAGCAGTCTCTCGGGGCGAGGCCCGCCAGATACGCAGTATTTT	CASSLSGRGPPDTQYF
TRBD1	many	TRBV24-1	TRBJ2-5	TGTGCCACCAGTGGGGGACAGGGGAAAGGGGAGACCCAGTACTTC	CATSGGQGKGETQYF
TRBD2	NA	TRBV20-1	TRBJ2-1	TGCAGTGCTCAGACACCGGGACTAGCGGGAGGTCGAAATGAGCAGTTCTTC	CSAQTPGLAGGRNEQFF
TRBD2	NA	TRBV6-1	TRBJ2-7	TGTGCCAGCAGTGACCCGGGACTAGCGGGGACTTACTCCTACAATGAGCAGTACTTC	CASSDPGLAGTYSYNEQYF
TRBD2	many	TRBV6-1	TRBJ2-7	TGTGCCAGCACTCTTGTTTGGACTAGCACCTACGAGCAGTACTTC	CASTLVWTSTYEQYF
NA	medium-sized	TRBV4-1	TRBJ2-7	TGCGCCAGCAGCCCTATAACAGGTTGGTTCTACGAGCAGTACTTC	CASSPITGWFYEQYF
NA	once	TRBV5-1	TRBJ1-2	TGCGCCAGCAGCTTGTGGACCGAGGGCATCTATGGCTACACCTTC	CASSLWTEGIYGYTF
TRBD1	many	TRBV6-5	TRBJ2-1	TGTGCCAGCAGACGCGGACAGGGTGTCTCCTACAATGAGCAGTTCTTC	CASRRGQGVSYNEQFF
NA	few	TRBV6-1	TRBJ1-6	TGTGCCAGCAGCGCAGAGTCCTCCCGAATTAATTCACCCCTCCACTTT	CASSAESSRINSPLHF
NA	NA	TRBV27	TRBJ2-5	TGTGCCAGCAGTTTATCGCCTAGCTCGGGGACCCAGTACTTC	CASSLSPSSGTQYF
NA	once	TRBV30	TRBJ1-1	TGTGCCTGGAGTGTACCGGGTGTTAAAGCTTTCTTT	CAWSVPGVKAFF
TRBD2	NA	TRBV6-1	TRBJ2-5	TGTGCCAGCAGTGAAAAGATCCGTCCAGGGGCGGGAGGGGAGACCCAGTACTTC	CASSEKIRPGAGGETQYF
NA	once	TRBV12-3/TRBV12-4	TRBJ1-6	TGTGCCAGCAGCACCGCCGGGAGCTCCTATAATTCACCCCTCCACTTT	CASSTAGSSYNSPLHF
NA	NA	TRBV4-1	TRBJ2-5	TGCGCCAGCAGCCAAGCGGGGTGGGAGACCCAGTACTTC	CASSQAGWETQYF
NA	many	TRBV7-8	TRBJ2-2	TGTGCCAGCAGGATTATCGGGGGAAGAAGCACCGGGGAGCTGTTTTTT	CASRIIGGRSTGELFF
NA	few	TRBV10-3	TRBJ2-5	TGTGCCACCCATTTGTTGGAGACCCAGTACTTC	CATHLLETQYF
NA	NA	TRBV4-2	TRBJ2-4	TGTGCCAGCAGCCAAGCGGTAGGAGGGCATAAAAACATTCAGTACTTC	CASSQAVGGHKNIQYF
NA	NA	TRBV27	TRBJ2-4	TGTGCCAGCAGTTTCGTAGGTGGAGCCAAAAACATTCAGTACTTC	CASSFVGGAKNIQYF
TRBD2	NA	TRBV7-6	TRBJ2-1	TGTGCCAGCACCGGACTAGCGGGGGGGAATGAGCAGTTCTTC	CASTGLAGGNEQFF
NA	medium-sized	TRBV7-6	TRBJ2-5	TGTGCCAGCAGCCCAACGGAGATACAAGAGACCCAGTACTTC	CASSPTEIQETQYF
NA	NA	TRBV20-1	TRBJ2-1	TGCAGTGCTAGAGTATCTGGACTTTACAATGAGCAGTTCTTC	CSARVSGLYNEQFF
NA	many	TRBV6-5	TRBJ2-7	TGTGCCAGCAGTTACTCTACAGGCAGGGGGACTCGGCAGTACTTC	CASSYSTGRGTRQYF
NA	NA	TRBV12-3/TRBV12-4	TRBJ2-1	TGTGCCAGCAGGATGATTGGGGTTAGGTGGAATGAGCAGTTCTTC	CASRMIGVRWNEQFF
NA	many	TRBV10-3	TRBJ1-6	TGTGCCATCAGTGTGGCAGGGGAGGATTCACCCCTCCACTTT	CAISVAGEDSPLHF
NA	NA	TRBV6-5	TRBJ2-4	TGTGCCAGCAGTCTCTCGGGGCTGTGCGCCACAAACATGCAGTATTTC	CASSLSGLCATNMQYF
NA	NA	TRBV27	TRBJ2-2	TGTGCCAGCAGTTTATCCCCCACCGGGGAGCTGTTTTTT	CASSLSPTGELFF
TRBD2	many	TRBV6-5	TRBJ2-5	TGTGCCAGCAGTTACCCTCTCCTAGCGGGAGGGGACGGGCAAGAGACCCAGTACTTC	CASSYPLLAGGDGQETQYF